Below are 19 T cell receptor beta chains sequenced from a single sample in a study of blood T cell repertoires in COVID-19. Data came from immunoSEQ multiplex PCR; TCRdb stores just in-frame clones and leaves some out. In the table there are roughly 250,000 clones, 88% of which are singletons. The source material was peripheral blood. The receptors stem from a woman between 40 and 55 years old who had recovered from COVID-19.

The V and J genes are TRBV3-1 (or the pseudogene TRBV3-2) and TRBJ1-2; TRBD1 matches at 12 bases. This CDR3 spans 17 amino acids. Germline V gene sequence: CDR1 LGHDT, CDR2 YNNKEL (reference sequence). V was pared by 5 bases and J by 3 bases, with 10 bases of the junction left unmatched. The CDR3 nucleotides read TGTGCCAGCAGCTCTCGGGACAGGGGGCTGCTTGACTATGGCTACACCTTC. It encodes CASSSRDRGLLDYGYTF.

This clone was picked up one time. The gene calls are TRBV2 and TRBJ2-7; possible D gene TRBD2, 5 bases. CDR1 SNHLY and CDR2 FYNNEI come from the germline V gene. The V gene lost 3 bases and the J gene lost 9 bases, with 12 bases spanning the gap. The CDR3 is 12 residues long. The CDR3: CASSDEVRVQYF. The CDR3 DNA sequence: TGTGCCAGCAGTGATGAGGTGAGGGTGCAGTACTTC.

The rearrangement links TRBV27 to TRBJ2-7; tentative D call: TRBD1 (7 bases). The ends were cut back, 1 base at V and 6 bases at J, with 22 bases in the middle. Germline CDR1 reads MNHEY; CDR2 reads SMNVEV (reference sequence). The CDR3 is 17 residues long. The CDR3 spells CASSLYGRQGGKFEQYF. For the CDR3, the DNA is TGTGCCAGCAGTTTATACGGGCGTCAGGGGGGAAAATTCGAGCAGTACTTC.

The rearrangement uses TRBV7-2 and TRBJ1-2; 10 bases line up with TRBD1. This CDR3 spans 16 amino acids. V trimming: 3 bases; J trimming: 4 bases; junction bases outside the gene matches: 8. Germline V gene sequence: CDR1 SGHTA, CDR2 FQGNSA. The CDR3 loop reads CASSFSQGTGAYGYTF. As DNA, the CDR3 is TGTGCCAGCAGCTTCTCGCAGGGGACAGGGGCCTATGGCTACACCTTC.

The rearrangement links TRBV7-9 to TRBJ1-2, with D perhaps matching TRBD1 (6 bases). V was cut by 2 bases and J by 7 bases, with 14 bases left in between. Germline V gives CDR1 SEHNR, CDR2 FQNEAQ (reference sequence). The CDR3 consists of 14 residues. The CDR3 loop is CASSLSGTNLGYTF. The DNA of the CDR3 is TGTGCCAGCAGCTTATCCGGGACAAACCTTGGCTACACCTTC. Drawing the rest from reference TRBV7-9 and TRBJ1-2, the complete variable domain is DTGVSQNPRHKITKRGQNVTFRCDPISEHNRLYWYRQTLGQGPEFLTYFQNEAQLEKSRLLSDRFSAERPKGSFSTLEIQRTEQGDSAMYLCASSLSGTNLGYTFGSGTRLTVV.

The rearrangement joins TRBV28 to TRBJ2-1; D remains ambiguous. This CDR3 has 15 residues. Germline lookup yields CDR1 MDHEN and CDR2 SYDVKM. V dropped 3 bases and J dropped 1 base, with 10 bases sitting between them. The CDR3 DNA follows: TGTGCCAGCAGTTTCCCCCCTCGTTCCTACAATGAGCAGTTCTTC. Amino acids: CASSFPPRSYNEQFF.

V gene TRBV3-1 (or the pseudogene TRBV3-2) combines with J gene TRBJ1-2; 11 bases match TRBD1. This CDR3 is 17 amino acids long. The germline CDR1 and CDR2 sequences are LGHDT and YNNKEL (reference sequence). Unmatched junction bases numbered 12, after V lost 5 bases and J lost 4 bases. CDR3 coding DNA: TGTGCCAGCAGCGAGCAGATTATGGGGACAGGGGGCTATGGCTACACCTTC. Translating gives CASSEQIMGTGGYGYTF.

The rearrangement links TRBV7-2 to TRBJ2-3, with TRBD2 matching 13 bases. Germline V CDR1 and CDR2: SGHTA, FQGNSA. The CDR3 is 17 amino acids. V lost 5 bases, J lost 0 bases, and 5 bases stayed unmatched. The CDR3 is CASSPAGLAGSTDTQYF. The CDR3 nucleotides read TGTGCCAGCAGCCCCGCGGGACTAGCGGGGAGCACAGATACGCAGTATTTT.

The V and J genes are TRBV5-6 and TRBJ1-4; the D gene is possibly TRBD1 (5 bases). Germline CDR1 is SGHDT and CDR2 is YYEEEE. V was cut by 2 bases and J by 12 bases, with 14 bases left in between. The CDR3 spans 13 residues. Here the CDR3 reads CASSFNWGGELFF. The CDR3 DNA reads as TGTGCCAGCAGCTTCAATTGGGGCGGGGAACTGTTTTTT.

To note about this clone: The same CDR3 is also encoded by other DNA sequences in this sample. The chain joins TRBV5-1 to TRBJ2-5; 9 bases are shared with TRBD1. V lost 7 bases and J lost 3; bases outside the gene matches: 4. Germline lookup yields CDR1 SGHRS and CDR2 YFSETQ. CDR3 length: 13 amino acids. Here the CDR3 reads CASSWTGEETQYF. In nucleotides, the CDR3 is TGCGCCAGCTCTTGGACAGGGGAAGAGACCCAGTACTTC. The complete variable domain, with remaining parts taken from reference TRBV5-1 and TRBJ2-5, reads KAGVTQTPRYLIKTRGQQVTLSCSPISGHRSVSWYQQTPGQGLQFLFEYFSETQRNKGNFPGRFSGRQFSNSRSEMNVSTLELGDSALYLCASSWTGEETQYFGPGTRLLVL.

The CDR3 loop is CASSISGQGPYEQYF. The CDR3 nucleotides are TGTGCCAGTAGTATATCAGGACAGGGCCCCTACGAGCAGTACTTC. The V and J genes are TRBV19 and TRBJ2-7, with 8 nucleotides matching TRBD1. The germline V gene encodes CDR1 LNHDA and CDR2 SQIVND (reference sequence). The CDR3 is made up of 15 amino acids. V lost 2 bases and J lost 2; bases outside the gene matches: 5.

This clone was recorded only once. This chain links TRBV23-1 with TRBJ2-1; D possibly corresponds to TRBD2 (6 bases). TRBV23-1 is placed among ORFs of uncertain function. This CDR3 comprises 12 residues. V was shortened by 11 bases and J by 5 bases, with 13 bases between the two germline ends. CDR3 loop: CAGWEDHNEQFF. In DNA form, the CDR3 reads TGCGCCGGATGGGAGGACCACAATGAGCAGTTCTTC.

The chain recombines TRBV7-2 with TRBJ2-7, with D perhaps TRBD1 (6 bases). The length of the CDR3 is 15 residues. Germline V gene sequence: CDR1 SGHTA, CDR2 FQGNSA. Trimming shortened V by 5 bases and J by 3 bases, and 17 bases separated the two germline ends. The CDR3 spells CASSPGAGKYYEQYF. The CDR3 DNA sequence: TGTGCCAGCAGCCCAGGGGCAGGGAAGTACTACGAGCAGTACTTC.

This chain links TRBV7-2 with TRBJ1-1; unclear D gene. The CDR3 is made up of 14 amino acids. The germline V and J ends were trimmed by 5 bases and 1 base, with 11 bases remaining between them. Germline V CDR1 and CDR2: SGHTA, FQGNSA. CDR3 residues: CASSVTSGNTEAFF. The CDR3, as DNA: TGTGCCAGCAGCGTAACCTCAGGGAACACTGAAGCTTTCTTT.

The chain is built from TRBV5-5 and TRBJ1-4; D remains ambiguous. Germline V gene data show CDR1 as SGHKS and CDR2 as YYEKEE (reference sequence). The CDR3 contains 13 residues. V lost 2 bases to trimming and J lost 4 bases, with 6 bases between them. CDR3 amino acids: CASSFRDNEKLFF. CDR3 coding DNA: TGTGCCAGCAGCTTCCGAGATAATGAAAAACTGTTTTTT. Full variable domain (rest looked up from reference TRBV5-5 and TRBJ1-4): DAGVTQSPTHLIKTRGQQVTLRCSPISGHKSVSWYQQVLGQGPQFIFQYYEKEERGRGNFPDRFSARQFPNYSSELNVNALLLGDSALYLCASSFRDNEKLFFGSGTQLSVL.

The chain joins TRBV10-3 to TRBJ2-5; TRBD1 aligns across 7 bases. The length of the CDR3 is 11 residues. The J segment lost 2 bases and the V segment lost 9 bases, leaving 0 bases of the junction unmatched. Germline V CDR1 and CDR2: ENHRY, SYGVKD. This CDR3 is CAMGQQETQYF. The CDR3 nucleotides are TGTGCCATGGGACAGCAAGAGACCCAGTACTTC.

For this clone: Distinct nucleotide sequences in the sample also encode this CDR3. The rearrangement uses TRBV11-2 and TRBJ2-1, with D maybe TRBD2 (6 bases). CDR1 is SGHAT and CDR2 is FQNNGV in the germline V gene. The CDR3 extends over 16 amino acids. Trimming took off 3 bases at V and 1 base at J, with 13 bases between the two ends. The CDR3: CASSFRGSGSYNEQFF. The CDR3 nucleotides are TGTGCCAGCAGCTTTCGGGGTAGCGGATCCTACAATGAGCAGTTCTTC.

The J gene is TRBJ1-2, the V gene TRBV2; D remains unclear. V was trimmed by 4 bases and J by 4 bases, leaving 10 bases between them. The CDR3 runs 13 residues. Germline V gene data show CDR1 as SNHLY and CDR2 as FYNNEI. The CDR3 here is CASSVDSFYGYTF. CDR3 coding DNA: TGTGCCAGCAGTGTAGATTCCTTCTATGGCTACACCTTC.

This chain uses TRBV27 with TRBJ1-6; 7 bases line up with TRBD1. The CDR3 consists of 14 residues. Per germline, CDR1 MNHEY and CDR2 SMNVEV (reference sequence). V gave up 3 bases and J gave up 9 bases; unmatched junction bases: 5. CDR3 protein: CASSFRDRPSPLHF. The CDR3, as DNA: TGTGCCAGCAGTTTCCGGGACAGACCTTCACCCCTCCACTTT.